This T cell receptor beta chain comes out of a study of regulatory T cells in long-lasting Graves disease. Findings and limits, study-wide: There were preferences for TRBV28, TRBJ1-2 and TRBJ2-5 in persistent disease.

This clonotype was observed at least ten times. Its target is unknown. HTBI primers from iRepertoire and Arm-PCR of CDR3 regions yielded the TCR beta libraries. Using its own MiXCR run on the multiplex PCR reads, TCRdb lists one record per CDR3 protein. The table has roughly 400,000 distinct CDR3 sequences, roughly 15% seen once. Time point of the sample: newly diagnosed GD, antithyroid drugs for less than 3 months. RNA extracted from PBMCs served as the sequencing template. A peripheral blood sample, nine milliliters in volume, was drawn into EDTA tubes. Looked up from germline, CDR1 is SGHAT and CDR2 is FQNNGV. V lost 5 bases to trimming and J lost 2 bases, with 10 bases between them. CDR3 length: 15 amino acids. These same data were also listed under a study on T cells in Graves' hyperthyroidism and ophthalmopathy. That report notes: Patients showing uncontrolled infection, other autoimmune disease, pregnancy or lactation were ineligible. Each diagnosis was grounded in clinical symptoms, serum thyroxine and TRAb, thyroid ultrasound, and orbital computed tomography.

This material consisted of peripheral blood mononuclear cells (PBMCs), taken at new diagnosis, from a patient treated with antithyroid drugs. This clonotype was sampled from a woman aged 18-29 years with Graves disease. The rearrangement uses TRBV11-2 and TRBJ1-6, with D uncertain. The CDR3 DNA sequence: TGTGCCAGCAGCCCCAAGGCAGCCTATAATTCACCCCTCCACTTT. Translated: CASSPKAAYNSPLHF.